What follows are 18 T cell receptor beta chains derived from one specimen sequenced in a study of blood T cell repertoires in COVID-19. Profiled with immunoSEQ multiplex PCR; TCRdb holds only in-frame clones, not every one. The repertoire includes almost 300,000 clones, 89% of them detected once, and approximately 10% sits in the top ten. Specimen: peripheral blood. Source of these receptors: a woman under 40 with COVID-19, enrolled during active disease.

This rearrangement joins TRBV18 to TRBJ2-7; D gene ambiguous. This CDR3 has 15 amino acids. Germline-derived CDR1 and CDR2 are KGHSH and LQKENI. Trimming left V 5 bases short and J 6 bases short, with 20 bases between. CDR3 sequence reads: CASSVQSSYLPEQYF. CDR3 nucleotides: TGTGCCAGCTCAGTTCAATCATCCTACCTACCCGAGCAGTACTTC.

DNA of the CDR3: TGTGCCTGGAGTGTAAAGAGCCGCGGGGGGCGGTGGGATAATTCACCCCTCCACTTT. Protein: CAWSVKSRGGRWDNSPLHF. J is TRBJ1-6 and V is TRBV30; D is possibly TRBD1 (6 bases). Germline CDR1 is GTSNPN and CDR2 is SVGIG (reference sequence). The V and J ends lost 0 bases and 5 bases respectively, with 23 bases between them. There are 19 residues in the CDR3.

DNA of the CDR3: TGTGCCAGTAGTATAGAATCTTGGGTCGGGGAGACCCAGTACTTC. It yields the protein CASSIESWVGETQYF. V and J are TRBV19 and TRBJ2-5; D call uncertain. The CDR3 spans 15 residues. The V gene's germline CDR1 is LNHDA and CDR2 SQIVND (reference sequence). V was pared by 0 bases and J by 5 bases, with 13 bases between.

V usage is TRBV7-9 and J usage is TRBJ2-1; 12 bases agree with TRBD2. The CDR3 is made up of 16 amino acids. V lost 4 bases, J lost 8 bases, and 9 bases stayed unmatched. CDR1 is SEHNR, CDR2 FQNEAQ, per germline (reference sequence). DNA for the CDR3: TGTGCCAGCAGCTACCCCCGACTAGCGGGGGCCCATGAGCAGTTCTTC. Protein sequence: CASSYPRLAGAHEQFF.

The chain is built from TRBV28 and TRBJ1-1; 10 nucleotides match TRBD1. This CDR3 is built from 15 residues. V trimming: 4 bases; J trimming: 4 bases; junction bases outside the gene matches: 6. Germline lookup yields CDR1 MDHEN and CDR2 SYDVKM. CDR3 bases: TGTGCCAGCAGTTCCGGGACAGGGGTTGTCACTGAAGCTTTCTTT. Residues: CASSSGTGVVTEAFF. Variable domain in full (rest from reference TRBV28 and TRBJ1-1): DVKVTQSSRYLVKRTGEKVFLECVQDMDHENMFWYRQDPGLGLRLIYFSYDVKMKEKGDIPEGYSVSREKKERFSLILESASTNQTSMYLCASSSGTGVVTEAFFGQGTRLTVV.

V gene TRBV27 combines with J gene TRBJ2-7; possibly TRBD1 for D (6 bases). This CDR3 is 16 amino acids long. Trimming left V 5 bases short and J 5 bases short, with 22 bases between. CDR1 is MNHEY and CDR2 is SMNVEV in the germline V gene (reference sequence). The chain's CDR3 is CASSDNRVGSLHEQYF. The CDR3, as DNA: TGTGCCAGCAGTGATAACAGGGTGGGAAGTCTCCACGAGCAGTACTTC.

This clone was detected once. V is TRBV6-5 and J is TRBJ1-5; TRBD1 agrees at 9 bases. The CDR3 runs to 14 residues. V was pared by 5 bases and J by 7 bases, with 6 bases of the junction left unmatched. CDR1 and CDR2 from the germline V gene are MNHEY and SVGAGI. This chain's CDR3 is CASSLQGAWQPQHF. CDR3 coding DNA: TGTGCCAGCAGTCTACAGGGGGCTTGGCAGCCCCAGCATTTT.

The chain is built from TRBV9 and TRBJ1-2; 9 nucleotides line up with TRBD1. Unmatched junction bases numbered 8, after V lost 3 bases and J lost 8 bases. The germline V gene has CDR1 SGDLS and CDR2 YYNGEE. The length of the CDR3 is 14 residues. CDR3 nucleotide sequence: TGTGCCAGCAGCGCACCACAGGGGGCGGGGGGCTACACCTTC. Its translation: CASSAPQGAGGYTF.

This chain links TRBV5-6 with TRBJ2-1; TRBD2 agrees at 14 bases. Germline V CDR1 and CDR2: SGHDT, YYEEEE. The CDR3 contains 15 residues. The J segment lost 7 bases and the V segment lost 4 bases, leaving 4 bases of the junction unmatched. The CDR3 DNA reads as TGTGCCAGCAGCCTGGGACTAGCGGGGGTTAATGAGCAGTTCTTC. It encodes CASSLGLAGVNEQFF.

This clone was recorded once. V is TRBV2 and J is TRBJ2-5; 7 bases align to TRBD2. The CDR3 consists of 12 residues. V gave up 9 bases and J gave up 4 bases; unmatched junction bases: 5. Germline assignment: CDR1 SNHLY and CDR2 FYNNEI. The CDR3 region has the DNA TGTGCCAGTAGATCGGGGGGAGAGACCCAGTACTTC. It specifies CASRSGGETQYF. Full variable domain (missing parts from reference TRBV2 and TRBJ2-5): EPEVTQTPSHQVTQMGQEVILRCVPISNHLYFYWYRQILGQKVEFLVSFYNNEISEKSEIFDDQFSVERPDGSNFTLKIRSTKLEDSAMYFCASRSGGETQYFGPGTRLLVL.

This chain uses TRBV24-1 with TRBJ1-5; D ambiguous. This CDR3 comprises 13 residues. Germline lookup yields CDR1 KGHDR and CDR2 SFDVKD. V lost 1 base and J lost 11, with 11 bases in between. This chain's CDR3 is CATSDFAWGAQHF. CDR3 bases: TGTGCCACCAGTGATTTCGCGTGGGGAGCCCAGCATTTT.

A single count supports this clone. The V gene is TRBV10-2, the J gene TRBJ1-2, with a tentative D call TRBD1 (5 bases). The CDR3 covers 13 residues. Per germline, CDR1 WSHSY and CDR2 SAAADI. V was pared by 1 base and J by 6 bases, with 9 bases between. The CDR3 is CASSEFAGNGYTF. CDR3 DNA: TGCGCCAGCAGTGAGTTTGCAGGGAATGGCTACACCTTC.

CDR3 loop: CASSKEVSGGLFPRNEQFF. CDR3 coding DNA: TGTGCCAGCAGCAAAGAGGTTAGCGGGGGGTTGTTTCCCCGCAATGAGCAGTTCTTC. The V and J genes are TRBV21-1 and TRBJ2-1; TRBD2 is the table's D call and was not checked against the DNA. TRBV21-1 is shown as a pseudogene. The CDR3 consists of 19 residues.

The chain combines TRBV21-1 with TRBJ2-3; the table's D call of TRBD2 was not tested on the DNA. TRBV21-1 represents a pseudogene. This CDR3 comprises 14 residues. The CDR3 coding sequence is TGTGCCAGCAGCAAGGGGCGGGGTGCAGATACGCAGTATTTT. Translation: CASSKGRGADTQYF.

CDR3 region: CASSHGGLNTEAFF. CDR3 nucleotides: TGTGCCAGCAGCCACGGGGGACTAAACACTGAAGCTTTCTTT. This sequence joins TRBV3-1 (or the pseudogene TRBV3-2) and TRBJ1-1, with TRBD1 as a possible D gene (5 bases). The CDR3 consists of 14 residues. Germline V gene data show CDR1 as LGHDT and CDR2 as YNNKEL (reference sequence). V gave up 3 bases and J gave up 2 bases, with 10 bases separating them.

The chain couples TRBV21-1 to TRBJ2-1; TRBD2 is the table's D call, not checked against the DNA. TRBV21-1 represents a pseudogene. The CDR3 is 15 residues long. Here the CDR3 DNA reads TGTGCCAGCAGCAAAGGAGGGAGGGAGCACAATGAGCAGTTCTTC. Protein product: CASSKGGREHNEQFF.

This chain joins TRBV6-5 and TRBJ1-1, with D perhaps matching TRBD1 (5 bases). Germline values: CDR1 MNHEY, CDR2 SVGAGI. V was trimmed by 0 bases and J by 1 base, leaving 9 bases between them. CDR3 length: 15 amino acids. The DNA for the CDR3 is TGTGCCAGCAGTTACTCCCGCAGGGCGAACACTGAAGCTTTCTTT. As protein: CASSYSRRANTEAFF.

The V and J genes are TRBV15 and TRBJ1-2, with a tentative D call TRBD1 (6 bases). The CDR3 runs to 14 residues. From germline, CDR1 is LNHNV and CDR2 YYDKDF (reference sequence). Deletions cut 0 bases from V and 4 bases from J, with 9 bases between. CDR3 sequence reads: CATSRDLGAYGYTF. The CDR3 DNA reads as TGTGCCACCAGCAGAGATTTGGGGGCCTATGGCTACACCTTC.